This T cell receptor (beta chain) was profiled in a study of CD8+ T cells in alopecia areata. After isolation, RNA underwent reverse transcription to generate cDNA as the sequencing template. Method: immunoSEQ multiplex PCR; TCRdb's copy keeps in-frame clones and lacks some. The table includes some 190,000 clones, approximately 50% detected once. As to treatment: oral pan-JAK inhibitor, 5-10 mg twice daily. The sorting of PBMCs gave CD4+ and CD8+ T cells. The CDR3 runs 15 residues. Germline V gene sequence: CDR1 SEHNR, CDR2 FQNEAQ (reference sequence). V lost 2 bases and J lost 5; bases outside the gene matches: 7.

The receptor's source is a human donor with alopecia areata. The sequencing used CD8+ T cells sorted from blood, collected at roughly week 52, from a patient treated with tofacitinib. V gene TRBV7-9 combines with J gene TRBJ1-1; 8 positions agree with TRBD1. The CDR3 sequence: CASSLSTGVWTEAFF. The CDR3 nucleotides read TGTGCCAGCAGCTTATCGACAGGGGTTTGGACTGAAGCTTTCTTT.